The following is a TCR beta chain sequence with its context. The data stem from a study of CD8 T cells in Susac syndrome. Healthy donors acted as controls, with matching for age and sex. Random hexamers served to reverse transcribe about 0.5 to 1 ug RNA. TCRdb recomputed calls from the immunoSEQ multiplex PCR reads with MiXCR, one row per CDR3 protein. The sample lists 120,000 to 150,000 distinct CDR3 sequences, 94% occurring once. The TCR comes from a human donor in good health. Sequencing was carried out using CD8+ T cells from PBMCs.

CDR3: CSAREGLPPYF. Written as DNA, the CDR3 is TGCAGTGCTAGAGAGGGACTACCTCCGTACTTC. The J gene is TRBJ2-5, the V gene TRBV20-1, with 7 bases fitting TRBD2. Germline CDR1 is DFQATT and CDR2 is SNEGSKA (reference sequence). J gave up 13 bases and V 0 bases, and 5 bases lay outside the gene matches. This CDR3 is 11 amino acids long.